This T cell receptor beta chain is drawn from a study of Graves' ophthalmopathy and Graves' hyperthyroidism. As the template, RNA transcripts were used to amplify TCR beta CDR3 regions. First-round RT-PCR used HTBI primers; second-round multiplex PCR followed. One entry per CDR3 protein, called by TCRdb with MiXCR from the multiplex PCR reads. The table includes 200,000 to 250,000 distinct CDR3 sequences, 20% to 25% detected once. Between the trimmed V and J ends, which lost 6 bases and 4 bases, there was a span of 15 bases. The CDR3 consists of 14 residues. Uncontrolled infections, other autoimmune diseases, pregnancy or lactation barred patients from enrollment. This clonotype was counted many times.

Sequenced sample: peripheral blood. This sequence was found in a woman between 45 and 60 years old with Graves' ophthalmopathy. The chain uses TRBV12-3 or TRBV12-4 and TRBJ1-2, with D tentatively TRBD1 (5 bases). The CDR3 DNA sequence: TGTGCCAGCAGCTCGACAGACTACTTCTATGGCTACACCTTC. As protein: CASSSTDYFYGYTF.